This entry lists 27 T cell receptor beta chains sequenced from one sample in a study of cytomegalovirus exposure and HLA in healthy donors. The method was immunoSEQ multiplex PCR; TCRdb's version includes in-frame clones alone and lacks a portion of them. The profile shows approximately 59,000 clones, about 92% of them singletons. Sequencing input: PBMCs. Receptors were obtained from a young man in good health and CMV-seropositive.

This rearrangement joins TRBV6-6 to TRBJ1-4, with 7 bases lining up with TRBD1. The CDR3 spans 15 residues. V gave up 7 bases and J gave up 8 bases; unmatched junction bases: 13. Germline V lookup: CDR1 MNHNY, CDR2 SVGAGI (reference sequence). CDR3 in amino acids: CASTAEDRNGEKLFF. The CDR3 DNA reads as TGTGCCAGCACGGCGGAGGACAGGAACGGAGAAAAACTGTTTTTT.

DNA for the CDR3: TGTGCCAGCAGTGACCTACTAGCGGGAGGCCTCTCCTACAATGAGCAGTTCTTC. The encoded protein is CASSDLLAGGLSYNEQFF. The genes are TRBV2 and TRBJ2-1; 12 nucleotides line up with TRBD2. V lost 3 bases and J lost 0; bases outside the gene matches: 6. Germline CDR1 reads SNHLY; CDR2 reads FYNNEI. The CDR3 is made up of 18 amino acids.

This chain joins TRBV9 and TRBJ2-1, with a tentative D call TRBD2 (5 bases). From germline, CDR1 is SGDLS and CDR2 YYNGEE. The CDR3 has 13 amino acids. V lost 4 bases, J lost 10 bases, and 15 bases lay in between. CDR3: CASSYTQLEEQFF. The CDR3 nucleotides are TGTGCCAGCAGCTACACTCAACTAGAAGAGCAGTTCTTC.

The V gene is TRBV5-6, the J gene TRBJ2-7; 7 bases agree with TRBD2. The CDR3 extends over 13 amino acids. Germline lookup yields CDR1 SGHDT and CDR2 YYEEEE. V was pared by 4 bases and J by 0 bases, with 1 base of the junction left unmatched. The CDR3 region has the DNA TGTGCCAGCAGCGGGGGGGGCTCCTACGAGCAGTACTTC. Translation gives CASSGGGSYEQYF.

This chain links TRBV28 with TRBJ2-7; D not resolved. V lost 5 bases to trimming and J lost 2 bases, with 19 bases between them. The CDR3 loop spans 16 amino acids. Germline CDR1 is MDHEN and CDR2 is SYDVKM. DNA for the CDR3: TGTGCCAGCAGTCCCCCTAGGCCGACGGAACCCTACGAGCAGTACTTC. Encoded protein: CASSPPRPTEPYEQYF.

The rearrangement links TRBV5-1 to TRBJ2-5; 11 nucleotides match TRBD2. The CDR3 runs 16 residues. V gave up 2 bases and J gave up 0 bases; unmatched junction bases: 3. Germline V gene sequence: CDR1 SGHRS, CDR2 YFSETQ. The CDR3 DNA reads as TGCGCCAGCAGCTTACTAGCGGGAGAGTACCAAGAGACCCAGTACTTC. Protein product: CASSLLAGEYQETQYF.

The chain carries TRBV30 and TRBJ2-7; 7 bases line up with TRBD2. From germline, CDR1 is GTSNPN and CDR2 SVGIG (reference sequence). The CDR3 has 12 residues. The V segment lost 5 bases and the J segment 7 bases; nucleotides outside the gene matches: 8. The CDR3 sequence: CAWVFKGGEQYF. The CDR3, as DNA: TGTGCCTGGGTTTTTAAGGGAGGGGAGCAGTACTTC.

V usage is TRBV5-1 and J usage is TRBJ1-1; 9 bases line up with TRBD1. CDR1 is SGHRS and CDR2 is YFSETQ in the germline V gene. J gave up 4 bases and V 3 bases, and 1 base lay outside the gene matches. This CDR3 region has 13 residues. The CDR3 DNA reads TGCGCCAGCAGCTGGGACAGGGCCACTGAAGCTTTCTTT. It yields the protein CASSWDRATEAFF.

The chain couples TRBV27 to TRBJ1-5; D is ambiguous. The CDR3 spans 16 residues. Trimming left V 5 bases short and J 4 bases short, with 18 bases between. Germline V gives CDR1 MNHEY, CDR2 SMNVEV (reference sequence). CDR3 sequence (DNA): TGTGCCAGCAGTGCCATCGTGAGGGTGAATAATCAGCCCCAGCATTTT. This gives the protein CASSAIVRVNNQPQHF.

This chain joins TRBV9 and TRBJ2-3, with 8 nucleotides matching TRBD2. The CDR3 consists of 16 residues. Germline-derived CDR1 and CDR2 are SGDLS and YYNGEE. J lost 6 bases, V lost 2 bases, and 11 bases had no gene match. CDR3 amino acids: CASSVDRAGVGDTQYF. As DNA, the CDR3 is TGTGCCAGCAGCGTTGATAGAGCGGGAGTAGGTGATACGCAGTATTTT.

V is TRBV5-1 and J is TRBJ2-7; no clear D gene. CDR1 and CDR2 (germline): SGHRS, YFSETQ. The ends were cut back, 4 bases at V and 0 bases at J, with 17 bases in the middle. This CDR3 has 16 amino acids. CDR3: CASSLEIRVTSYEQYF. CDR3 nucleotide sequence: TGCGCCAGCAGCCTAGAGATCCGGGTGACCTCCTACGAGCAGTACTTC.

This chain uses TRBV21-1 with TRBJ2-7; the listed D gene, TRBD1, was not tested against the DNA. TRBV21-1 is noted as a pseudogene. The CDR3 has 16 residues. Here the CDR3 DNA reads TGTGCCAGCAGCAAAAGCGGACAGGAAATTTCCTACGAGCAGTACTTC. Amino acid sequence: CASSKSGQEISYEQYF.

CDR3 residues: CASSVEYRGSGNTIYF. The CDR3 region has the DNA TGTGCCAGCAGCGTAGAGTACAGGGGGAGTGGAAACACCATATATTTT. This chain uses TRBV9 with TRBJ1-3; 8 positions match TRBD1. CDR1 and CDR2 (germline): SGDLS, YYNGEE. Trimming at V came to 0 bases and at J to 3 bases, leaving 5 bases not matched to a gene. This CDR3 contains 16 residues.

The rearrangement links TRBV27 to TRBJ2-1; tentatively, D is TRBD2 (5 bases). This CDR3 contains 17 residues. V shed 3 bases and J shed 0 bases, with 15 bases lying between them. The germline gives CDR1 MNHEY, CDR2 SMNVEV (reference sequence). In nucleotides, the CDR3 is TGTGCCAGCAGTTTCGCTAGCCACTCCAGCTCCTACAATGAGCAGTTCTTC. It encodes CASSFASHSSSYNEQFF.

This chain links TRBV7-3 with TRBJ2-1, with D perhaps matching TRBD2 (5 bases). V gave up 1 base and J gave up 9 bases, with 19 bases separating them. The length of the CDR3 is 16 residues. Germline V gene sequence: CDR1 SGHTA, CDR2 FQGTGA. In DNA form, the CDR3 reads TGTGCCAGCAGCTTAATGGGTAGGCTAGCACCGACTGAGCAGTTCTTC. Translated: CASSLMGRLAPTEQFF.

This clone has more than one count but fewer than ten. V and J are TRBV27 and TRBJ2-1, with TRBD1 identical over 8 bases. CDR3 length: 15 amino acids. V was pared by 5 bases and J by 4 bases, with 7 bases of the junction left unmatched. Germline CDR1 is MNHEY and CDR2 is SMNVEV (reference sequence). The CDR3 reads CASSTGGEGYNEQFF. The CDR3, as DNA: TGTGCCAGCAGTACAGGGGGAGAGGGTTACAATGAGCAGTTCTTC.

The chain joins TRBV9 to TRBJ2-1; no firm D call. The CDR3 has 16 amino acids. CDR1 is SGDLS, CDR2 YYNGEE, per germline. V shed 0 bases and J shed 0 bases, with 10 bases lying between them. CDR3 in DNA: TGTGCCAGCAGCGTAGTGGGTCGGAGCTCCTACAATGAGCAGTTCTTC. Its protein is CASSVVGRSSYNEQFF.

V gene TRBV6-1 combines with J gene TRBJ1-1; 9 bases map to TRBD1. The CDR3 loop spans 13 amino acids. V shed 6 bases and J 4 bases; nucleotides not matched to a gene: 3. CDR1 MNHNS and CDR2 SASEGT come from the germline V gene. DNA of the CDR3: TGTGCCAGCAGATTGGGACAGGGCACTGAAGCTTTCTTT. Protein: CASRLGQGTEAFF.

The chain combines TRBV28 with TRBJ2-1; 8 bases map to TRBD2. CDR3 length: 15 residues. From germline, CDR1 is MDHEN and CDR2 SYDVKM. Trimming removed 4 bases from V and 5 bases from J; junction bases left unmatched: 7. The CDR3 spells CASSSGASGHNEQFF. For the CDR3, the DNA is TGTGCCAGCAGTTCCGGAGCTAGCGGGCACAATGAGCAGTTCTTC.

The chain couples TRBV30 to TRBJ2-7, with 8 bases matching TRBD1. The CDR3 runs 14 residues. The V segment lost 2 bases and the J segment 4 bases; nucleotides outside the gene matches: 7. Per germline, CDR1 GTSNPN and CDR2 SVGIG (reference sequence). CDR3 sequence: CAWSLGQGLYEQYF. The CDR3 coding sequence is TGTGCCTGGAGTCTCGGACAGGGATTGTACGAGCAGTACTTC. Full variable domain (remainder filled in from reference TRBV30 and TRBJ2-7): SQTIHQWPATLVQPVGSPLSLECTVEGTSNPNLYWYRQAAGRGLQLLFYSVGIGQISSEVPQNLSASRPQDRQFILSSKKLLLSDSGFYLCAWSLGQGLYEQYFGPGTRLTVT.

CDR3 sequence: CASSLLSQGEGTEAFF. CDR3 coding DNA: TGTGCCAGCAGTTTACTATCCCAGGGGGAAGGGACTGAAGCTTTCTTT. The chain carries TRBV27 and TRBJ1-1; TRBD1 aligns across 7 bases. V gave up 2 bases and J gave up 5 bases; unmatched junction bases: 11. Per germline, CDR1 MNHEY and CDR2 SMNVEV (reference sequence). CDR3 size: 16 residues.

This clone was detected only once. This chain links TRBV29-1 with TRBJ2-5, with TRBD1 as a possible D gene (5 bases). The ends were cut back, 6 bases at V and 2 bases at J, with 16 bases in the middle. The CDR3 covers 14 residues. Germline CDR1 reads SQVTM; CDR2 reads ANQGSEA. The DNA for the CDR3 is TGCAGCGTCAAGGGGCGGAGCGAGCAAGAGACCCAGTACTTC. This gives the protein CSVKGRSEQETQYF.

The rearrangement links TRBV5-6 to TRBJ2-5; TRBD2 aligns across 7 bases. CDR1 is SGHDT, CDR2 YYEEEE, per germline. The V segment lost 4 bases and the J segment 0 bases; nucleotides outside the gene matches: 12. CDR3 length: 17 residues. The CDR3 DNA is TGTGCCAGCAGCACGGGGGGATTCGATGTATACCAAGAGACCCAGTACTTC. Amino acid sequence: CASSTGGFDVYQETQYF.

The chain joins TRBV5-5 to TRBJ2-2; TRBD2 aligns across 10 bases. CDR3 length: 15 residues. The trim removed 1 base at V and 8 bases at J, leaving 5 bases unmatched. Germline-derived CDR1 and CDR2 are SGHKS and YYEKEE (reference sequence). The CDR3 spells CASSLRGLAVGELFF. In DNA, the CDR3 is TGTGCCAGCAGCTTGCGTGGACTAGCGGTAGGGGAGCTGTTTTTT.

This chain connects TRBV25-1 to TRBJ2-5; 10 bases agree with TRBD1. The length of the CDR3 is 13 residues. The germline CDR1 and CDR2 sequences are MGHDK and SYGVNS. J gave up 7 bases and V 4 bases, and 3 bases lay outside the gene matches. The CDR3 spells CASSGRTGGTQYF. The CDR3 DNA reads TGTGCCAGCAGTGGCCGGACAGGGGGGACCCAGTACTTC.

The rearrangement links TRBV4-1 to TRBJ2-7, with D possibly being TRBD1 (6 bases). The CDR3 spans 16 residues. V lost 0 bases to trimming and J lost 3 bases, with 15 bases between them. Germline V gene data show CDR1 as MGHRA and CDR2 as YSYEKL. CDR3 protein: CASSQDGDTGYYEQYF. For the CDR3, the DNA is TGCGCCAGCAGCCAAGACGGGGACACCGGATACTACGAGCAGTACTTC.

The chain carries TRBV19 and TRBJ1-2, with D maybe TRBD1 (5 bases). CDR1 LNHDA and CDR2 SQIVND come from the germline V gene (reference sequence). The CDR3 length is 14 residues. V lost 7 bases to trimming and J lost 7 bases, with 19 bases between them. DNA of the CDR3: TGTGCCAGTAACCCCCCAGGCGGGACCGGTGGCTACACCTTC. Its protein is CASNPPGGTGGYTF.